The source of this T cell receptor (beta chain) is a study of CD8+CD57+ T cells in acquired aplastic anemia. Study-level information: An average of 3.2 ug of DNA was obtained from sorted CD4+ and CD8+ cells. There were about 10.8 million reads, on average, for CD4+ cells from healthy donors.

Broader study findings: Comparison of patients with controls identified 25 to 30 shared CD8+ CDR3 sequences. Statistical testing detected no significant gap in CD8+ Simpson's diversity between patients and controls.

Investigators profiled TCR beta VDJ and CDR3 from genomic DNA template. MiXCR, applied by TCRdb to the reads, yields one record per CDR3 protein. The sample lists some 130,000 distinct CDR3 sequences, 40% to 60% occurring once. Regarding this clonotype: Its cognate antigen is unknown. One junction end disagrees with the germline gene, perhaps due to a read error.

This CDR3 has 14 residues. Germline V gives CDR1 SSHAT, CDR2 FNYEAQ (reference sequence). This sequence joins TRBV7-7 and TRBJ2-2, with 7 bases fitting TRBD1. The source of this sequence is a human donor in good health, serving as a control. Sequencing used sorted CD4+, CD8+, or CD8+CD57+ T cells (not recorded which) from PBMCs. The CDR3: CASSRDRDTGELFF. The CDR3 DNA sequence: TGTGCTAGCAGCAGGGACAGAGACACCGGGGAGCTGTTTTTT.